The 23 T cell receptor beta chains below come from one sample, sequenced in a study of regulatory T cells in long-lasting Graves disease (dated by TCRdb to the early 2020s). The library was built by means of multiplex PCR. Data came from an Illumina HiSeq 4000. CDR3 regions were amplified by Arm-PCR with iRepertoire HTBI primers to construct TCR beta libraries. TCRdb redid the processing of the public reads, applying fastp at Q25 and MiXCR, and retained in-frame beta chains. Under each unique CDR3 protein, matching rows form one entry showing the most common genes and DNA. The sample contains 500,000 or so distinct CDR3 sequences, around 16% of them found a single time. Roughly 25% of the sample lies in the top ten. Interpreted using the paper, the time point label stands for: newly diagnosed GD, antithyroid drugs for less than 3 months. For both TCR sequencing and RNA sequencing, RNA was extracted from PBMCs using TRIzol.

This same sample was also taken into another study, of T cells in Graves' hyperthyroidism and ophthalmopathy.

Specimen: peripheral blood mononuclear cells (PBMCs), collected at new diagnosis, from a patient treated with antithyroid drugs. The receptors shown here come from a woman aged 35 to 59 with Graves disease. Donor details come from another sample of the same person, matched by shared clones.

V gene TRBV11-2 combines with J gene TRBJ2-7; tentatively, D is TRBD2 (6 bases). V shed 7 bases and J shed 5 bases, with 18 bases lying between them. CDR1 SGHAT and CDR2 FQNNGV come from the germline V gene. The CDR3 is 14 residues long. In nucleotides, the CDR3 is TGTGCCAGCACCTCCTCCGCGGGGTCGGACGAGCAGTACTTC. It yields the protein CASTSSAGSDEQYF. Full variable domain (remainder filled in from reference TRBV11-2 and TRBJ2-7): EAGVAQSPRYKIIEKRQSVAFWCNPISGHATLYWYQQILGQGPKLLIQFQNNGVVDDSQLPKDRFSAERLKGVDSTLKIQPAKLEDSAVYLCASTSSAGSDEQYFGPGTRLTVT.

This clonotype was picked up many times. The V call is TRBV6-5, the J call TRBJ2-5, with D perhaps matching TRBD2 (6 bases). Germline CDR1 and CDR2: MNHEY and SVGAGI. This CDR3 comprises 14 residues. Trimming removed 2 bases at V and 5 bases at J, with 12 bases between. The CDR3 region has the DNA TGTGCCAGCAGTTACAGTTGGGCGGGGGAGACCCAGTACTTC. This codes for CASSYSWAGETQYF.

As to this clonotype: Given a much more abundant clone one base away, this may be a read error. The chain couples TRBV6-2 or TRBV6-3 to TRBJ1-1; TRBD1 agrees at 8 bases. The CDR3 extends over 16 amino acids. V was clipped by 5 bases and J by 7 bases; unmatched bases: 15. The germline CDR1 and CDR2 sequences are MNHEY and SVGEGT. In nucleotides, the CDR3 is TGTGCCAGCAGTGAATGGGACAGGTCTATGAGGATTGAAGCTTTCTTT. Amino acid sequence: CASSEWDRSMRIEAFF.

In its sample, this clonotype was seen a few times. The chain combines TRBV12-5 with TRBJ2-2, with D unclear. This CDR3 is built from 16 residues. The germline V and J ends were trimmed by 0 bases and 0 bases, with 8 bases remaining between them. Germline CDR1 is LGHNT and CDR2 is FRNRAP. In nucleotides, the CDR3 is TGTGCTAGTGGTTTGGTACTAAGTCCGAACACCGGGGAGCTGTTTTTT. This sequence encodes CASGLVLSPNTGELFF.

A remark on this clonotype: A read error may be the cause here, since a much bigger clone is one base away. CDR3 sequence: CVSSDYRESSYEQYF. The CDR3 coding sequence is TGTGTCAGCAGCGACTACAGGGAGAGCTCCTACGAGCAGTACTTC. V is TRBV6-1 and J is TRBJ2-7, with D possibly TRBD1 on 6 matching bases. The CDR3 extends over 15 amino acids. Germline CDR1 and CDR2: MNHNS and SASEGT.

This clonotype occurred many times. The V and J genes are TRBV2 and TRBJ2-7, with D perhaps TRBD1 (6 bases). The CDR3 is 14 amino acids. Trimming removed 4 bases at V and 7 bases at J, with 17 bases between. The germline V gene encodes CDR1 SNHLY and CDR2 FYNNEI. CDR3 DNA: TGTGCCAGCAGTGGGACAGTTCCCTGGGGGGAGCAGTACTTC. Amino acids: CASSGTVPWGEQYF.

The gene calls are TRBV3-1 and TRBJ1-6, with a possible D match to TRBD1 (6 bases). The V and J ends lost 5 bases and 7 bases respectively, with 15 bases between them. In germline, CDR1 is LGHDT, CDR2 YNNKEL (reference sequence). This CDR3 has 15 residues. The CDR3 region is CASSKTGFWNSPLHF. CDR3 sequence (DNA): TGTGCCAGCAGCAAAACAGGGTTTTGGAATTCACCCCTCCACTTT.

Many counts were recorded for this clonotype. This chain links TRBV2 with TRBJ1-5; D is undetermined. The CDR3 has 12 residues. The V gene lost 6 bases and the J gene lost 3 bases, with 6 bases spanning the gap. CDR1 SNHLY and CDR2 FYNNEI come from the germline V gene. CDR3 region: CASSGPNQPQHF. DNA for the CDR3: TGTGCCAGCAGCGGGCCCAATCAGCCCCAGCATTTT.

This clonotype was recorded once. V is TRBV19 and J is TRBJ1-4; 10 bases agree with TRBD1. CDR3 length equals 15 residues. Germline CDR1 reads LNHDA; CDR2 reads SQIVND (reference sequence). J was trimmed by 6 bases and V by 3 bases; bases with no gene match: 4. The CDR3 DNA sequence: TGTGCCAGTAGTATCGACAGGGGGCTGGATGAAAAACTGTTTTTT. It specifies CASSIDRGLDEKLFF.

V gene TRBV13 combines with J gene TRBJ1-6; TRBD1 might be the D (6 bases). Per germline, CDR1 PRHDT and CDR2 FYEKMQ (reference sequence). Deletions cut 5 bases from V and 9 bases from J, with 20 bases between. CDR3 length: 16 residues. The CDR3 protein is CASSESLRPGASPLHF. The DNA for the CDR3 is TGTGCCAGCAGCGAGAGCCTTCGGCCGGGGGCTTCACCCCTCCACTTT.

V gene TRBV4-1 combines with J gene TRBJ2-1; 9 nucleotides line up with TRBD1. The CDR3 runs 16 residues. Germline values: CDR1 MGHRA, CDR2 YSYEKL. With V trimmed by 4 bases and J by 1 base, 5 bases remained unmatched. The CDR3 DNA reads TGCGCCAGCAGCCGGCTTGGGACAGGGTCCTACAATGAGCAGTTCTTC. This translates into CASSRLGTGSYNEQFF.

The sample holds a few counts of this clonotype. The V gene is TRBV19, the J gene TRBJ1-5; D is perhaps TRBD1 (6 bases). V lost 1 base and J 3 bases, leaving 16 bases between the germline ends. Germline V gene sequence: CDR1 LNHDA, CDR2 SQIVND (reference sequence). The CDR3 loop spans 17 amino acids. CDR3 region: CASSIAGGARSNQPQHF. The CDR3 DNA reads as TGTGCCAGTAGTATAGCTGGGGGGGCTCGGTCCAATCAGCCCCAGCATTTT.

This clonotype was recorded many times. The chain uses TRBV12-3 or TRBV12-4 and TRBJ1-4, with 9 positions matching TRBD1. The CDR3 contains 15 residues. V was pared by 4 bases and J by 8 bases, with 8 bases of the junction left unmatched. CDR3 coding DNA: TGTGCCAGCAGTTCCACGGGACAGGGTGAAGAAAAACTGTTTTTT. Protein product: CASSSTGQGEEKLFF.

Points on this clonotype: The junction differs from germline at one of its ends, possibly a read error. The chain links TRBV7-2 to TRBJ1-5; the D is unclear. The CDR3 loop spans 16 amino acids. Germline V gene sequence: CDR1 SGHTA, CDR2 FQGNSA. This CDR3 is CASSSALTIGNRPQHF. DNA of the CDR3: TGTGCCAGCAGCTCTGCCCTTACGATTGGGAATCGGCCCCAGCATTTT.

Comment on this clonotype: A much larger clone lies one base from this, so it may be a read error. CDR3: CASSSSGGNYEQYF. CDR3 nucleotide sequence: TGTGCCAGCAGTTCTAGCGGGGGAAACTACGAGCAGTACTTC. V usage is TRBV28 and J usage is TRBJ2-7; 10 bases line up with TRBD2. The CDR3 totals 14 residues. V dropped 4 bases and J dropped 3; count of bases not matched to a gene: 3. CDR1 is MDHEN and CDR2 is SYDVKM in the germline V gene.

The V gene is TRBV24-1, the J gene TRBJ2-3; D is unclear. The CDR3 runs to 15 residues. Germline V gene data show CDR1 as KGHDR and CDR2 as SFDVKD. Deletions cut 5 bases from V and 12 bases from J, with 23 bases between. The CDR3 nucleotides read TGTGCCACCAGTGCGGGCTTGTTCGGGCTTACCCCCCAGTATTTT. Protein: CATSAGLFGLTPQYF.

This clonotype was picked up many times. At one end, the junction sequence differs from germline, possibly due to a read error. The chain recombines TRBV3-1 with TRBJ1-1; no definite D call. CDR1 is LGHDT, CDR2 YNNKEL, per germline (reference sequence). The CDR3 runs 14 residues. The CDR3 loop is CASSQSGPNTEAFF. CDR3 in DNA: TGCGCCAGCAGCCAAAGTGGGCCGAACACTGAAGCTTTCTTT.

The chain recombines TRBV29-1 with TRBJ1-1; D remains unclear. Trimming took 4 bases from V and 2 from J, leaving 11 bases between them. The CDR3 spans 13 residues. Germline loops: CDR1 SQVTM, CDR2 ANQGSEA. CDR3 sequence reads: CSVARILNTEAFF. The DNA of the CDR3 is TGCAGCGTTGCCAGAATATTAAACACTGAAGCTTTCTTT.

At least ten counts were recorded for this clonotype. The rearrangement joins TRBV28 to TRBJ1-2; D is perhaps TRBD1 (5 bases). The germline V gene encodes CDR1 MDHEN and CDR2 SYDVKM. V was clipped by 2 bases and J by 0 bases, with 10 bases between them. This CDR3 is built from 15 residues. CDR3 sequence: CASSLLGPTNYGYTF. The CDR3 nucleotides read TGTGCCAGCAGTTTACTGGGACCGACTAACTATGGCTACACCTTC.

The V and J genes are TRBV28 and TRBJ1-2; weak D call: TRBD1 (6 bases). V was shortened by 11 bases and J by 4 bases, with 17 bases between the two germline ends. Germline V gives CDR1 MDHEN, CDR2 SYDVKM. This CDR3 region has 13 residues. CDR3 bases: TGTGCCTCCCGGGTTGAGGGGGGCTATGGCTACACCTTC. Its protein product is CASRVEGGYGYTF.

Concerning this clonotype itself: This could be a read error, since a much larger clone is one nucleotide away. The V gene is TRBV5-1, the J gene TRBJ2-7; 12 nucleotides match TRBD2. The V gene's germline CDR1 is SGHRS and CDR2 YFSETQ. CDR3 length: 14 residues. DNA of the CDR3: TGCGCCGGCAGCTGGACTAGCGGGGTAAACGAGCAGTACTTC. Amino acids: CAGSWTSGVNEQYF.

This clonotype was detected only a few times. The chain carries TRBV25-1 and TRBJ2-5; TRBD2 matches at 7 bases. The germline V gene has CDR1 MGHDK and CDR2 SYGVNS. The CDR3 consists of 15 residues. V was clipped by 6 bases and J by 4 bases; unmatched bases: 11. CDR3 nucleotide sequence: TGTGCCAGCAGCCGGGTTACAGGACTAGGAGAGACCCAGTACTTC. Amino acids: CASSRVTGLGETQYF.

Written as DNA, the CDR3 is TGTGCCAGCAGTTTAGGCCCCGCAGGGCCCCCGCAGGCAAGTTCCTACAATGAGCAGTTCTTC. Its translation is CASSLGPAGPPQASSYNEQFF. The rearrangement links TRBV12-3 or TRBV12-4 to TRBJ2-1; the D gene is possibly TRBD1 (5 bases). This CDR3 has 21 residues. Trimming shortened V by 1 base and J by 1 base, and 26 bases separated the two germline ends.